This TCR beta chain was obtained from a study of T cells after posttransplantation cyclophosphamide. The study's findings and limits: Recipient CMV seropositivity and CMV reactivation strongly tracked TRB clonality. Later blood repertoires were often dominated by clones from the donor CD8+ memory compartment. TRB overlap between skin or GI tissue T cells and blood was limited.

TCRdb's table, derived via immunoSEQ multiplex PCR, lists solely in-frame clones and lacks some. The repertoire holds 17,000 or so clones, with approximately 90% as singletons. Treatment was busulfan-fludarabine conditioning, a marrow graft, and cyclophosphamide on days +3 and +4. Details on this clone: Its target is not known.

There are 19 residues in the CDR3. V was pared by 0 bases and J by 0 bases, with 8 bases of the junction left unmatched. Germline CDR1 reads LGHNA; CDR2 reads YNFKEQ. The genes are TRBV4-2 and TRBJ2-3; 11 nucleotides align to TRBD2. This clonotype was sampled from a male patient aged 60 to 75 who received an allogeneic stem cell transplant from a related donor and was CMV-positive. Some of these T cells may belong to the graft donor. Specimen: CD4+ T cells sorted from blood, collected after allogeneic stem cell transplant with posttransplant cyclophosphamide. The CDR3 is CASSQDLTSGDLSTDTQYF. In DNA, the CDR3 is TGTGCCAGCAGCCAAGATCTGACTAGCGGGGACCTTAGCACAGATACGCAGTATTTT.